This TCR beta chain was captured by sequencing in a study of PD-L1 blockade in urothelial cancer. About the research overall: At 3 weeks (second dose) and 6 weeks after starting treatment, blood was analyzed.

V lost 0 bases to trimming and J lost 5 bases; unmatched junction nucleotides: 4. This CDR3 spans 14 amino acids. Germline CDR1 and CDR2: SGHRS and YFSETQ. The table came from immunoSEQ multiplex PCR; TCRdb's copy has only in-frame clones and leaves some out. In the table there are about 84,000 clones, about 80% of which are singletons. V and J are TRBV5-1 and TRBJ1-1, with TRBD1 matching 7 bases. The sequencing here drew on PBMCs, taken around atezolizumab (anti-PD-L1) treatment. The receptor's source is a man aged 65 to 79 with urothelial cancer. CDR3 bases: TGCGCCAGCAGCTTGGGTCAGGGGGTAACTGAAGCTTTCTTT. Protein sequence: CASSLGQGVTEAFF.